Reported below is one T cell receptor beta chain. Its antigen is unidentified. This clone may be a read error of a much larger clone one base away. This record belongs to a study of glioma-infiltrating T cells. Study context: Target coverage was about 4- to 10-fold for roughly one million blood T cells.

Findings and caveats of the study: Gliomas, especially low-grade, showed above-expected tissue-blood divergence; non-neoplastic patients showed below. Shared blood CDR3 signature motifs marked patients with low tissue-blood divergence.

CDR3 size: 14 residues. The V and J ends lost 5 bases and 4 bases respectively, with 9 bases between them. Per germline, CDR1 MNHEY and CDR2 SMNVEV (reference sequence). TCR alpha and beta CDR3 regions were amplified from RNA using iRepertoire nested multiplex PCR. Input was roughly 85-450 ng of tissue mRNA or PBMC total RNA. One entry per CDR3 protein results from TCRdb running MiXCR on the multiplex PCR reads. The sample lists about 400,000 distinct CDR3 sequences; roughly 41% were seen once. The genes are TRBV27 and TRBJ1-6; D unresolved. The sample was glioma tissue, nonneoplastic brain tissue, or PBMCs (not recorded which). The receptor comes from a human donor with low-grade glioma or glioblastoma, undergoing nonglioma brain surgery, or in good health (not recorded which). This chain's CDR3 is CASSLGLYNSPLHF. CDR3 DNA: TGTGCCAGCAGTCTCGGCCTATATAATTCACCCCTCCACTTT.